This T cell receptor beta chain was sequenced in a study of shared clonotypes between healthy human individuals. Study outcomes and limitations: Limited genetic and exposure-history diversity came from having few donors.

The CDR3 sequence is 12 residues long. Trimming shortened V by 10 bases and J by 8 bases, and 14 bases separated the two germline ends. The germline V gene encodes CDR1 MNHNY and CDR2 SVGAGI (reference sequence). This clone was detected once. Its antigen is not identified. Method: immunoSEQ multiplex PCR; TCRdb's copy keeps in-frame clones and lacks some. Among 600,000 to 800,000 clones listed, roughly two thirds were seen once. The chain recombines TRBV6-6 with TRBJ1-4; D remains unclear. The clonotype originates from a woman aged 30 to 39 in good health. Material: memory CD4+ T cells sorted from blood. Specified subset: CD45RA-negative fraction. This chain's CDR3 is CATRQREEKLFF. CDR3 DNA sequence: TGTGCCACACGACAACGTGAGGAAAAACTGTTTTTT.